This T cell receptor beta chain emerged from a study of T cell responses to AZD1222 COVID-19 vaccine. Assay: immunoSEQ multiplex PCR; the TCRdb copy retains only in-frame clones and omits some. The table records about 140,000 clones, 85% to 95% of them present only once. Points from the study as a whole: Baseline seropositives among AZD1222 recipients totaled only five to seven. With dominance at 160-218 and 743-854, vaccine-associated CD4 TCRs spanned spike. Repertoire sampling was restricted to post-peak T cell response timepoints. Donors were chiefly white British, with a greater number of females, and clonal diversity was perhaps underestimated.

The CDR3 has 14 amino acids. V was shortened by 7 bases and J by 1 base, with 11 bases between the two germline ends. Germline V CDR1 and CDR2: SNHLY, FYNNEI. With regard to this clone: Its target is not known.

The TCR was taken from an adult who had recovered from COVID-19. This sequence joins TRBV2 and TRBJ1-5; a weak D match, TRBD1 (5 bases). Here the sequenced sample was peripheral blood, taken after recovery from COVID-19. CDR3 amino acids: CASIGASSNQPQHF. CDR3 nucleotide sequence: TGTGCCAGCATCGGGGCATCGAGCAATCAGCCCCAGCATTTT.